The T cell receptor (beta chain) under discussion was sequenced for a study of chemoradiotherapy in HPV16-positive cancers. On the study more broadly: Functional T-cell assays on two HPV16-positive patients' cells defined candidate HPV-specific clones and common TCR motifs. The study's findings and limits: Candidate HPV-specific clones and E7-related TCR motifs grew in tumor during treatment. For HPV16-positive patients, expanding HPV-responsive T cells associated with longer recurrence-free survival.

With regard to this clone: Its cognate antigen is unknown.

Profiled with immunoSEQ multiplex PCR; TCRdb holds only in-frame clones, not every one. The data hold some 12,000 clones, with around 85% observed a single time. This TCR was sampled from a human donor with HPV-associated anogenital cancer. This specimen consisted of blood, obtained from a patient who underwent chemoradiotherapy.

CDR3 region: CASSLEGRNIQYF. For the CDR3, the DNA is TGTGCCAGCAGCTTGGAGGGCAGAAACATTCAGTACTTC. The rearrangement joins TRBV7-2 to TRBJ2-4, with a possible D match to TRBD2 (6 bases). Trimming stripped 3 bases from V and 6 bases from J, with 9 bases between. CDR3 length equals 13 residues. Germline CDR1 and CDR2: SGHTA and FQGNSA. Full variable domain (outside the CDR3, taken from reference TRBV7-2 and TRBJ2-4): GAGVSQSPSNKVTEKGKDVELRCDPISGHTALYWYRQSLGQGLEFLIYFQGNSAPDKSGLPSDRFSAERTGGSVSTLTIQRTQQEDSAVYLCASSLEGRNIQYFGAGTRLSVL.